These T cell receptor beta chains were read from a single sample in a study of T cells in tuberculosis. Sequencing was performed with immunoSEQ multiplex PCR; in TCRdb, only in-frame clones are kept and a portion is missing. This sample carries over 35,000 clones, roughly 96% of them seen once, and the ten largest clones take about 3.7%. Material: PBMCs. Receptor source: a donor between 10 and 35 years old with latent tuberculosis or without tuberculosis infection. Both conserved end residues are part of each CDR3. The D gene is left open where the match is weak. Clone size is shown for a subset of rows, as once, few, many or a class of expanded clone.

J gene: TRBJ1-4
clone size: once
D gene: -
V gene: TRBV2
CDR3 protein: CASRGLSTNEKLFF
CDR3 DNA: TGTGCCAGCAGGGGACTCTCAACTAATGAAAAACTGTTTTTT

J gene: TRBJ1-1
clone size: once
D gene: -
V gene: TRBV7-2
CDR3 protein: CASSLVWSRERLSTEAFF
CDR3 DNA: TGTGCCAGCAGCTTAGTCTGGTCCCGGGAACGGCTGTCCACTGAAGCTTTCTTT

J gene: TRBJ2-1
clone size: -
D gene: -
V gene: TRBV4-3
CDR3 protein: CASSHPGWPYNEQFF
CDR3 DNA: TGCGCCAGCAGCCACCCGGGATGGCCCTACAATGAGCAGTTCTTC

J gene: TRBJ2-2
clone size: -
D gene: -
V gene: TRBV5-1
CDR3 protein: CASSLATTANTGELFF
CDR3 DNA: TGCGCCAGCAGCTTGGCGACGACAGCGAACACCGGGGAGCTGTTTTTT

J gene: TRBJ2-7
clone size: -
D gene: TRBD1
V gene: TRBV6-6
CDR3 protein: CASSQGQGAYEQYF
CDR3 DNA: TGTGCCAGCAGTCAAGGACAGGGGGCATACGAGCAGTACTTC

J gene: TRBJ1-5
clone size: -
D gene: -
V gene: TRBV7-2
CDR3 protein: CASSRAGGNQPQHF
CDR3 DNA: TGTGCCAGCAGCCGCGCAGGGGGCAATCAGCCCCAGCATTTT

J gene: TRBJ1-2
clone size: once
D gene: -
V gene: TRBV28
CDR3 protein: CASSSKPSNYGYTF
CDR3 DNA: TGTGCCAGCAGTTCAAAGCCCTCCAACTATGGCTACACCTTC

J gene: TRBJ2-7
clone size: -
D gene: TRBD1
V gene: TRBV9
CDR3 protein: CASSVLAGTGRYEQYF
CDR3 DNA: TGTGCCAGCAGCGTTTTGGCCGGGACAGGGAGATACGAGCAGTACTTC

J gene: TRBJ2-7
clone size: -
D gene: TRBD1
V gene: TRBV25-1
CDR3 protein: CASSSSGDRGNYEQYF
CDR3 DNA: TGTGCCAGCAGCTCGAGTGGGGACAGGGGTAACTACGAGCAGTACTTC

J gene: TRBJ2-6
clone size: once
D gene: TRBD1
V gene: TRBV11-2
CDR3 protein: CASSTGQGSGANVLTF
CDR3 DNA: TGTGCCAGCAGCACGGGACAGGGGTCTGGGGCCAACGTCCTGACTTTC

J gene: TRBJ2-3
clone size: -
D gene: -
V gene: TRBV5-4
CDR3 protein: CASSFPGGLSSTDTQYF
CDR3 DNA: TGTGCCAGCAGCTTTCCGGGGGGCCTATCTAGCACAGATACGCAGTATTTT

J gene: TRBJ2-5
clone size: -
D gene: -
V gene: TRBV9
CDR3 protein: CASSGDQGLQETQYF
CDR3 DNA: TGTGCCAGCAGCGGAGATCAGGGGTTACAAGAGACCCAGTACTTC

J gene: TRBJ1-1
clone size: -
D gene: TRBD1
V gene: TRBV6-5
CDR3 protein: CASSPPDRGGTEAFF
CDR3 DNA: TGTGCCAGCAGTCCCCCGGACAGGGGTGGCACTGAAGCTTTCTTT

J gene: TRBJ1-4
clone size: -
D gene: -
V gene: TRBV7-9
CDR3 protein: CASSLDGGATNEKLFF
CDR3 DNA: TGTGCCAGCAGCTTAGACGGTGGTGCAACTAATGAAAAACTGTTTTTT